Included here is one T cell receptor beta chain sequence, with context. J gave up 3 bases and V 4 bases, and 7 bases lay outside the gene matches. The CDR3 has 15 residues. The germline V gene encodes CDR1 SGHRS and CDR2 YFSETQ. These data originate in a study of cytomegalovirus exposure and HLA in healthy donors. Primers included in the PCR were 60 Vbeta and 13 Jbeta primers. Sequencing was performed with immunoSEQ multiplex PCR; in TCRdb, only in-frame clones are kept and a portion is missing. The table records about 100,000 clones, 75% to 85% of them present only once. This clonotype was obtained from a woman aged 45 to 65 in good health and CMV-seropositive. The specimen sequenced was PBMCs. V and J are TRBV5-1 and TRBJ2-1; TRBD1 matches at 7 bases. CDR3 in DNA: TGCGCCAGCAGCCCGACCGGGACAGACTACAATGAGCAGTTCTTC. As protein: CASSPTGTDYNEQFF. Supplemented by reference TRBV5-1 and TRBJ2-1, the full variable domain reads KAGVTQTPRYLIKTRGQQVTLSCSPISGHRSVSWYQQTPGQGLQFLFEYFSETQRNKGNFPGRFSGRQFSNSRSEMNVSTLELGDSALYLCASSPTGTDYNEQFFGPGTRLTVL.